This T cell receptor beta chain was recovered during a study of T cell changes during pregnancy in multiple sclerosis. TCRdb keeps only in-frame clones here, not all; method: immunoSEQ multiplex PCR. The data contain 50,000 to 65,000 clones, more than 85% of them singletons. Germline V gene sequence: CDR1 LGHNA, CDR2 YNFKEQ. This CDR3 comprises 15 residues. V was trimmed by 4 bases and J by 4 bases, leaving 16 bases between them. This sequence was found in a female donor with multiple sclerosis, enrolled in a pregnancy study. Material: peripheral blood, obtained in the first trimester of pregnancy. V gene TRBV4-2 combines with J gene TRBJ1-1; a possible D gene is TRBD1 (6 bases). The CDR3 reads CASSPPRRGGTEAFF. As DNA, the CDR3 is TGTGCCAGCAGCCCACCTCGCAGGGGTGGCACTGAAGCTTTCTTT.